Below, one T cell receptor beta chain is given with its context. The data were taken from a study of blood T cell repertoires in COVID-19. Study-level information: Acute and convalescent COVID-19 samples came from the United States, Italy and Spain. The analysed material was cDNA or gDNA that came from T cells, B-cell-depleted T cells, or PBMCs.

Under the authors' procedure: Estimates of nucleated cell counts were drawn from the amplification of reference gene primers. Sequenced by immunoSEQ multiplex PCR; TCRdb stores in-frame clones only, minus some. Clone size and the V and J calls come from that table; the DNA yielded D and trimming. The sample records hundreds of thousands of clones, roughly 89% being singletons. The germline V gene has CDR1 MNHEY and CDR2 SVGAGI. The V and J ends lost 10 bases and 9 bases, in that order; junction bases with no gene match: 12. The CDR3 spans 14 residues. Sequenced input: peripheral blood. The V and J genes are TRBV6-5 and TRBJ2-1, with TRBD2 identical over 10 bases. The receptor was derived from a woman in her twenties or thirties with active or convalescent COVID-19. The CDR3 region has the DNA TGTGCCATCCTAAGAGCGGGAGGGCCGAGTGAGCAGTTCTTC. Protein product: CAILRAGGPSEQFF.